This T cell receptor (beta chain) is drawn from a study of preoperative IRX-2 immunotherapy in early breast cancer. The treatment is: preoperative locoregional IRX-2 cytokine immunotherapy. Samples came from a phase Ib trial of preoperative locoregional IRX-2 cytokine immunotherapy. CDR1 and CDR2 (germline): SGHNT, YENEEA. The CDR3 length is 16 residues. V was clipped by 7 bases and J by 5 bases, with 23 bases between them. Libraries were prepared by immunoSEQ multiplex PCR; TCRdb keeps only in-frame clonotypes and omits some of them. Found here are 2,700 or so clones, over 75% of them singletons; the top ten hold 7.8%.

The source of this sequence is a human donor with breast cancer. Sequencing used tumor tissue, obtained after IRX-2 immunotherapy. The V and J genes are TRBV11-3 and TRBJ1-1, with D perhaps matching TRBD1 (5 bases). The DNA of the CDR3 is TGTGCCAGCACCGACGTGAGGTTGGGGGGTAATACTGAAGCTTTCTTT. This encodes CASTDVRLGGNTEAFF.